This section outlines one T cell receptor (beta chain) sequence together with its context. The data originate from a study of glioma-infiltrating T cells after dendritic cell vaccination. The wider study: Autologous tumor lysate-pulsed dendritic cell vaccination was given between about 2003 and 2013.

Time point reported: after dendritic cell vaccination, including at tumor progression/relapse. Measured with immunoSEQ multiplex PCR; TCRdb has only the in-frame clones, and not every one. Among tens of thousands of clones listed, 86% were seen once. Germline trimming cut 1 base from V and 4 bases from J; bases unmatched to any gene: 9. Germline lookup yields CDR1 SGHTA and CDR2 FQGNSA. CDR3 length equals 18 residues. The V gene is TRBV7-2, the J gene TRBJ2-2, with 10 bases identical to TRBD2. The specimen was blood, collected after dendritic cell vaccination. The receptor's source is a human donor with glioblastoma. The CDR3 region is CASSLGALAGVGTGELFF. The CDR3 DNA reads TGTGCCAGCAGCTTAGGGGCCCTAGCGGGAGTAGGCACCGGGGAGCTGTTTTTT.